The 7 T cell receptor beta chains listed next were all sequenced from one sample in a study of blood T cells in healthy people across ages. A second about 7 to 12 cycle PCR used barcoded and J-beta primers. TCRdb redid the calling of the 5' RACE reads with MiXCR, one entry per CDR3 protein. The data hold around 990,000 distinct CDR3 sequences, with under 40% observed a single time. Input material: blood. These receptor sequences come from a man between 18 and 35 years old in good health.

Only one count was recorded for this clonotype. V gene TRBV21-1 combines with J gene TRBJ1-4; the listed D gene, TRBD1, was not tested against the DNA. TRBV21-1 has pseudogene status. The CDR3 covers 14 residues. CDR3 sequence reads: CAKPHWGANEKPFF. CDR3 nucleotide sequence: TGTGCCAAGCCGCATTGGGGGGCTAATGAAAAACCGTTTTTT.

This clonotype has only a few counts. J is TRBJ2-7 and V is TRBV7-6, with a possible D match to TRBD1 (6 bases). The length of the CDR3 is 15 residues. Germline V gene data show CDR1 as SGHVS and CDR2 as FNYEAQ. Deletions cut 1 base from V and 2 bases from J, with 12 bases between. The CDR3 sequence: CASSLGTDYTYEQYF. As DNA, the CDR3 is TGTGCCAGCAGCTTAGGGACAGACTATACCTACGAGCAGTACTTC.

CDR3 loop: CASRSGQPNTEAFF. The CDR3 DNA follows: TGTGCCAGCAGATCCGGACAACCGAACACTGAAGCTTTCTTT. J is TRBJ1-1 and V is TRBV6-5; tentative D call: TRBD1 (5 bases). V dropped 6 bases and J dropped 1 base, with 12 bases sitting between them. Looked up from germline, CDR1 is MNHEY and CDR2 is SVGAGI. This CDR3 contains 14 residues.

V and J are TRBV4-1 and TRBJ1-2, with a possible D match to TRBD1 (5 bases). Germline loops: CDR1 MGHRA, CDR2 YSYEKL. The CDR3 is 13 amino acids. The V end was cut by 1 base, the J end by 7 bases, with 10 bases between. CDR3: CASSQVGVRGYTF. The CDR3 DNA follows: TGCGCCAGCAGCCAAGTGGGGGTACGTGGCTACACCTTC.

The V and J genes are TRBV2 and TRBJ1-2, with 9 bases fitting TRBD1. The CDR3 totals 13 residues. V lost 4 bases and J lost 6; bases outside the gene matches: 3. Germline-derived CDR1 and CDR2 are SNHLY and FYNNEI. CDR3 amino acids: CASSATGGNGYTF. The CDR3 region has the DNA TGTGCCAGCAGTGCCACAGGGGGCAATGGCTACACCTTC.

The chain links TRBV4-3 to TRBJ1-2; 7 bases are shared with TRBD1. There are 17 residues in the CDR3. The ends lost 0 bases at V and 4 bases at J; junction bases unmatched: 11. CDR1 is LGHNA and CDR2 is YSLEER in the germline V gene. Here the CDR3 DNA reads TGCGCCAGCAGCCAAGAATTTCTTCGGGGACAGATCTATGGCTACACCTTC. Protein: CASSQEFLRGQIYGYTF.

There are a few counts of this clonotype. This chain links TRBV5-1 with TRBJ1-1; 8 bases line up with TRBD1. CDR3 length equals 16 residues. The V segment lost 6 bases and the J segment 1 base; nucleotides outside the gene matches: 11. Germline CDR1 SGHRS, CDR2 YFSETQ. This CDR3 is CASNRNGQGANTEAFF. DNA for the CDR3: TGCGCCAGCAACCGCAACGGACAGGGCGCGAACACTGAAGCTTTCTTT.